This T cell receptor (beta chain) was captured by sequencing in a study of cytomegalovirus exposure and HLA in healthy donors. Study-wide results and caveats: Upon later analysis, TCR association rates were observed to vary by HLA locus, being highest for DRB1 and lowest for HLA-C. Beyond CMV serostatus, there was no information to go on about immune exposure. Cytomegalovirus status was reportedly diagnosed by the classifier with high specificity and sensitivity. Sequencing had likely introduced a cluster of highly shared sequence variants as an artifact.

Primers: 60 Vbeta forward and 13 Jbeta reverse. TCRdb's copy holds only in-frame clones and misses some; the assay was immunoSEQ multiplex PCR. The sample yields about 200,000 clones, about 88% seen once. Germline CDR1 SGHRS, CDR2 YFSETQ. CDR3 size: 10 residues. V lost 8 bases, J lost 9 bases, and 6 bases lay in between. A remark on this clone: The antigen remains undetermined.

V usage is TRBV5-1 and J usage is TRBJ1-6, with D possibly being TRBD1 (6 bases). Input material: PBMCs. The origin of this receptor is a woman aged 25-40 years in good health and CMV-seronegative. The CDR3 region is CARTGSPLHF. CDR3 nucleotide sequence: TGCGCCAGGACAGGTTCACCCCTCCACTTT.